The 10 T cell receptor beta chains given below trace back to one sample, sequenced in a study of early T cells in non-severe SARS-CoV-2 infection. TCRdb reprocessed the 5' RACE reads via MiXCR and lists one record per CDR3 protein. The profile shows about 35,000 distinct CDR3 sequences, 5% to 7% of them singletons. The sequencing input was whole blood. The receptor set was obtained from an adult who was a healthcare worker with PCR-confirmed SARS-CoV-2 infection or an uninfected control (not recorded which).

The chain links TRBV28 to TRBJ2-3; no clear D. The V gene lost 7 bases and the J gene lost 3 bases, with 8 bases spanning the gap. Germline CDR1 reads MDHEN; CDR2 reads SYDVKM. CDR3 length equals 12 residues. The CDR3 sequence is CASKSGTDTQYF. CDR3 nucleotides: TGTGCCAGCAAGTCCGGGACAGATACGCAGTATTTT. Full variable domain (remainder filled in from reference TRBV28 and TRBJ2-3): DVKVTQSSRYLVKRTGEKVFLECVQDMDHENMFWYRQDPGLGLRLIYFSYDVKMKEKGDIPEGYSVSREKKERFSLILESASTNQTSMYLCASKSGTDTQYFGPGTRLTVL.

The table lists this clonotype with a few counts. The chain couples TRBV6-1 to TRBJ1-1; the match to TRBD1 covers 7 bases. CDR1 is MNHNS, CDR2 SASEGT, per germline. The CDR3 sequence is 14 residues long. J was trimmed by 7 bases and V by 5 bases; bases with no gene match: 10. The CDR3 DNA follows: TGTGCCAGCAGTCGACCAGACAGGGTCGGTGAAGCTTTCTTT. Translating it yields CASSRPDRVGEAFF.

In its sample, this clonotype was seen a few times. The rearrangement uses TRBV7-8 and TRBJ2-7; TRBD1 matches at 8 bases. The CDR3 loop spans 15 amino acids. Germline loops: CDR1 SGHVS, CDR2 FQNEAQ. Trimming at V came to 4 bases and at J to 3 bases, leaving 8 bases not matched to a gene. In nucleotides, the CDR3 is TGTGCCAGCAGCTCCCAGGGGGCGTCCCTCTACGAGCAGTACTTC. The encoded protein is CASSSQGASLYEQYF.

This clonotype was counted ten times or more. The V and J genes are TRBV4-1 and TRBJ2-7; D is unclear. The CDR3 covers 12 residues. The germline V and J ends were trimmed by 4 bases and 2 bases, with 6 bases remaining between them. Germline CDR1 MGHRA, CDR2 YSYEKL. The DNA of the CDR3 is TGCGCCAGCAGCCCGGACCCCTACGAGCAGTACTTC. Amino acid sequence: CASSPDPYEQYF.

This clonotype has only one observation. The chain recombines TRBV6-6 with TRBJ2-5, with D unresolved. Germline V gene lookup returns CDR1 MNHNY and CDR2 SVGAGI (reference sequence). V lost 5 bases to trimming and J lost 2 bases, with 9 bases between them. The length of the CDR3 is 13 residues. The CDR3 loop reads CASSRRNQETQYF. The CDR3 DNA reads as TGTGCCAGCAGTCGACGGAATCAAGAGACCCAGTACTTC.

Many counts were recorded for this clonotype. The chain joins TRBV21-1 to TRBJ1-1. TRBV21-1 is a recognized pseudogene. The CDR3 spans 13 residues. CDR3 loop: CASSKVALPGAFF. The CDR3 DNA follows: TGTGCCAGCAGCAAAGTGGCCCTCCCAGGAGCTTTCTTT.

This clonotype was seen many times. The chain is built from TRBV20-1 and TRBJ2-4; 11 bases agree with TRBD2. This CDR3 spans 14 amino acids. V was clipped by 6 bases and J by 1 base; unmatched bases: 2. From germline, CDR1 is DFQATT and CDR2 SNEGSKA (reference sequence). CDR3 DNA sequence: TGCAGTGCCGTAGCGGGAGGGGCCAAAAACATTCAGTACTTC. Translation gives CSAVAGGAKNIQYF.

The table lists this clonotype with a few counts. The chain employs TRBV11-2 and TRBJ2-7; perhaps D is TRBD1 or TRBD2 (6 bases each). The CDR3 is 14 amino acids. Per the germline V gene, CDR1 is SGHAT and CDR2 is FQNNGV. Trimming stripped 4 bases from V and 2 bases from J, with 12 bases between. CDR3 amino acids: CASSSEGGTYEQYF. CDR3 nucleotide sequence: TGTGCCAGCAGCTCGGAGGGGGGTACCTACGAGCAGTACTTC.

This clonotype was found a few times. The gene calls are TRBV4-3 and TRBJ1-5, with D unresolved. The germline gives CDR1 LGHNA, CDR2 YSLEER. The V end was cut by 0 bases, the J end by 0 bases, with 18 bases between. This CDR3 spans 19 amino acids. CDR3 protein: CASSQEIFLRVDSNQPQHF. The DNA of the CDR3 is TGCGCCAGCAGCCAAGAAATATTTTTACGTGTGGATAGCAATCAGCCCCAGCATTTT.

This clonotype was counted many times. At one end the junction does not follow the germline gene, possibly because of a read error. The rearrangement links TRBV14 to TRBJ2-5; D ambiguous. Per germline, CDR1 SGHDN and CDR2 FVKESK. The CDR3 is 8 residues long. The DNA of the CDR3 is TGTGCCAGCAGCCCCTCTAACTTC. Translated: CASSPSNF.